Following are 29 T cell receptor beta chains from one sample sequenced in a study of long-term antiretroviral therapy in people with HIV. The assay, immunoSEQ v3.0, was run at survey level. Clones were sequenced by immunoSEQ multiplex PCR, and TCRdb holds only the in-frame ones, with some missing. The sample has about 21,000 clones; about 85% are singletons. Source: unsorted PBMCs, taken 1.9 years after starting antiretroviral therapy. The receptors come from a woman aged 45 to 65 with HIV.

The chain couples TRBV30 to TRBJ1-2; 8 nucleotides agree with TRBD1. CDR1 is GTSNPN, CDR2 SVGIG, per germline (reference sequence). The CDR3 extends over 13 amino acids. With V trimmed by 2 bases and J by 8 bases, 7 bases remained unmatched. The CDR3 protein is CAWSPDRGVGYTF. In nucleotides, the CDR3 is TGTGCCTGGAGTCCAGACAGGGGAGTCGGCTACACCTTC.

The chain uses TRBV28 and TRBJ2-3; TRBD2 might be the D (6 bases). Germline CDR1 and CDR2: MDHEN and SYDVKM. Trimming removed 6 bases from V and 0 bases from J, with 16 bases in between. CDR3 length: 16 amino acids. The CDR3 nucleotides are TGTGCCAGCAGGGGGGGAAGAGACACTAGCACAGATACGCAGTATTTT. This sequence encodes CASRGGRDTSTDTQYF.

The genes are TRBV29-1 and TRBJ2-3; D uncertain. The length of the CDR3 is 14 residues. Trimming took off 4 bases at V and 0 bases at J, with 11 bases between the two ends. Germline V gene lookup returns CDR1 SQVTM and CDR2 ANQGSEA. This CDR3 is CSVVGLPSTDTQYF. The CDR3 nucleotides read TGCAGCGTTGTGGGTCTACCTAGCACAGATACGCAGTATTTT.

The V gene is TRBV19, the J gene TRBJ2-7; D perhaps matches TRBD2 (6 bases). Germline-derived CDR1 and CDR2 are LNHDA and SQIVND (reference sequence). V gave up 3 bases and J gave up 7 bases, with 16 bases separating them. The CDR3 extends over 14 amino acids. CDR3 coding DNA: TGTGCCAGTAGTATCCAGGGAGGAGGGAGGGAGCAGTACTTC. Translating it yields CASSIQGGGREQYF.

DNA for the CDR3: TGTGCCAGCAGCCAAGAAGGGGGGCTAGAGGGTATTTCACCCCTCCACTTT. This sequence encodes CASSQEGGLEGISPLHF. This sequence joins TRBV4-2 and TRBJ1-6, with D possibly matching TRBD1 (6 bases). V dropped 0 bases and J dropped 9 bases, with 18 bases sitting between them. The CDR3 totals 17 residues. CDR1 and CDR2 from the germline V gene are LGHNA and YNFKEQ.

The chain recombines TRBV4-1 with TRBJ2-7; 10 positions agree with TRBD1. Germline V CDR1 and CDR2: MGHRA, YSYEKL. The CDR3 totals 16 residues. Losses at the gene ends were 0 bases for V and 7 bases for J; bases not matched to a gene: 9. The CDR3, as DNA: TGCGCCAGCAGCCAAGAACCGGGACAGGGGACGGGGGAGCAGTACTTC. Residues: CASSQEPGQGTGEQYF.

The chain employs TRBV5-6 and TRBJ2-2, with D possibly being TRBD2 (6 bases). The germline gives CDR1 SGHDT, CDR2 YYEEEE. Trimming took off 6 bases at V and 7 bases at J, with 13 bases between the two ends. The CDR3 spans 13 residues. The CDR3 loop is CASTWTNGGELFF. CDR3 coding DNA: TGTGCCAGCACCTGGACTAACGGCGGGGAGCTGTTTTTT. The full variable domain, rest sourced from reference TRBV5-6 and TRBJ2-2, is DAGVTQSPTHLIKTRGQQVTLRCSPKSGHDTVSWYQQALGQGPQFIFQYYEEEERQRGNFPDRFSGHQFPNYSSELNVNALLLGDSALYLCASTWTNGGELFFGEGSRLTVL.

The rearrangement joins TRBV10-3 to TRBJ1-1; D is uncertain. In germline, CDR1 is ENHRY, CDR2 SYGVKD. Trimming took 0 bases from V and 3 from J, leaving 11 bases between them. CDR3 size: 15 residues. The CDR3, as DNA: TGTGCCATCAGTGAGTCGATGGACCGCCACACTGAAGCTTTCTTT. It is translated as CAISESMDRHTEAFF.

The V call is TRBV2, the J call TRBJ2-7, with 8 bases lining up with TRBD1. The CDR3 is made up of 14 amino acids. Germline V gene data show CDR1 as SNHLY and CDR2 as FYNNEI. Trimming at V came to 4 bases and at J to 2 bases, leaving 4 bases not matched to a gene. The CDR3, as DNA: TGTGCCAGCAGTGTGTCACAGGGGGCCTACGAGCAGTACTTC. Translation: CASSVSQGAYEQYF.

The chain is built from TRBV6-5 and TRBJ1-1; 8 nucleotides agree with TRBD1. The V segment lost 4 bases and the J segment 6 bases; nucleotides outside the gene matches: 7. CDR3 length: 14 residues. In germline, CDR1 is MNHEY, CDR2 SVGAGI. This chain's CDR3 is CASSSEAGGPEAFF. Here the CDR3 DNA reads TGTGCCAGCAGTTCTGAGGCAGGGGGCCCTGAAGCTTTCTTT.

The chain employs TRBV23-1 and TRBJ1-5; D is undetermined. TRBV23-1 is classed as an ORF, of uncertain function. This CDR3 comprises 14 residues. The V and J ends lost 4 bases and 4 bases respectively, with 11 bases between them. The CDR3 coding sequence is TGCGCCAGCAGTCTGAGACGGGTAAATCAGCCCCAGCATTTT. Translating it yields CASSLRRVNQPQHF.

V usage is TRBV19 and J usage is TRBJ2-3; TRBD2 matches at 13 bases. Per the germline V gene, CDR1 is LNHDA and CDR2 is SQIVND (reference sequence). CDR3 length: 16 amino acids. V lost 7 bases and J lost 4; bases outside the gene matches: 8. The CDR3 nucleotides read TGTGCCAGTACCCCAACTAGCGGGGGGGTCTCAGATACGCAGTATTTT. This translates into CASTPTSGGVSDTQYF.

The chain employs TRBV27 and TRBJ1-3; the D gene is possibly TRBD1 (5 bases). The V end was cut by 4 bases, the J end by 4 bases, with 14 bases between. The germline V gene encodes CDR1 MNHEY and CDR2 SMNVEV (reference sequence). The CDR3 contains 15 residues. CDR3 in amino acids: CASSSYRGSGNTIYF. The CDR3 bases are TGTGCCAGCAGTTCATATCGGGGGTCCGGAAACACCATATATTTT.

The chain employs TRBV19 and TRBJ1-6, with 11 bases identical to TRBD1. The V gene's germline CDR1 is LNHDA and CDR2 SQIVND (reference sequence). V lost 7 bases, J lost 6 bases, and 5 bases stayed unmatched. There are 15 residues in the CDR3. The chain's CDR3 is CASTFGQGANSPLHF. As DNA, the CDR3 is TGTGCCAGTACCTTCGGACAGGGGGCTAATTCACCCCTCCACTTT.

The chain employs TRBV4-3 and TRBJ1-2; a possible D gene is TRBD1 (6 bases). This CDR3 spans 15 amino acids. V was clipped by 1 base and J by 8 bases, with 17 bases between them. From germline, CDR1 is LGHNA and CDR2 YSLEER. The CDR3 here is CASSQVGVGAGGYTF. The CDR3 DNA reads as TGCGCCAGCAGCCAAGTCGGGGTGGGGGCAGGAGGCTACACCTTC.

The V call is TRBV27, the J call TRBJ2-7; TRBD1 or TRBD2 may be the D gene (5 bases each). Germline CDR1 MNHEY, CDR2 SMNVEV (reference sequence). The CDR3 covers 14 residues. The V and J ends lost 6 bases and 1 base respectively, with 13 bases between them. The CDR3 sequence: CASSLGGRSYEQYF. Here the CDR3 DNA reads TGTGCCAGCAGCCTTGGGGGACGGTCCTACGAGCAGTACTTC.

The CDR3 DNA follows: TGTGCCAGCTTGGTCAGGGGAGATAGCAATCAGCCCCAGCATTTT. Translating gives CASLVRGDSNQPQHF. V usage is TRBV6-6 and J usage is TRBJ1-5, with D maybe TRBD1 (6 bases). The CDR3 covers 15 residues. Germline CDR1 MNHNY, CDR2 SVGAGI (reference sequence). V lost 8 bases, J lost 0 bases, and 14 bases lay in between.

The chain couples TRBV7-9 to TRBJ1-1, with D unclear. V dropped 6 bases and J dropped 1 base, with 9 bases sitting between them. In germline, CDR1 is SEHNR, CDR2 FQNEAQ (reference sequence). The CDR3 loop spans 13 amino acids. The CDR3 DNA reads TGTGCCAGCAGGTTCAGAGAGAACACTGAAGCTTTCTTT. It translates to CASRFRENTEAFF.

J is TRBJ1-3 and V is TRBV11-2; D possibly corresponds to TRBD1 (5 bases). CDR3 length: 14 residues. Trimming pared 3 bases from V and 4 bases from J, leaving 10 bases between. CDR1 and CDR2 from the germline V gene are SGHAT and FQNNGV. CDR3 protein: CASSFRGWGNTIYF. For the CDR3, the DNA is TGTGCCAGCAGCTTTAGGGGCTGGGGAAACACCATATATTTT. The whole variable domain, filled in from reference TRBV11-2 and TRBJ1-3, reads EAGVAQSPRYKIIEKRQSVAFWCNPISGHATLYWYQQILGQGPKLLIQFQNNGVVDDSQLPKDRFSAERLKGVDSTLKIQPAKLEDSAVYLCASSFRGWGNTIYFGEGSWLTVV.

For the CDR3, the DNA is TGTGCCTGGAGTCGACAGGGGTGGCCCATGAACACTGAAGCTTTCTTT. Protein sequence: CAWSRQGWPMNTEAFF. V and J are TRBV30 and TRBJ1-1; 8 bases map to TRBD1. Germline loops: CDR1 GTSNPN, CDR2 SVGIG (reference sequence). The CDR3 is 16 amino acids. V was clipped by 2 bases and J by 0 bases; unmatched bases: 8.

This clone was recorded once. The rearrangement links TRBV4-2 to TRBJ2-7, with D perhaps matching TRBD1 or TRBD2 (5 bases each). Trimming stripped 0 bases from V and 2 bases from J, with 8 bases between. Germline V CDR1 and CDR2: LGHNA, YNFKEQ. This CDR3 is 14 amino acids long. The CDR3: CASSQDMGPYEQYF. The DNA of the CDR3 is TGTGCCAGCAGCCAAGATATGGGACCCTACGAGCAGTACTTC.

This clone was counted once. The rearrangement joins TRBV6-5 to TRBJ1-1; 7 bases match TRBD1. The germline CDR1 and CDR2 sequences are MNHEY and SVGAGI. This CDR3 has 16 amino acids. The junction had 14 bases not matched to a gene; V was cut back by 3 bases and J by 7 bases. The CDR3 spells CASSYTRTGASYEAFF. DNA of the CDR3: TGTGCCAGCAGTTATACACGGACAGGAGCCTCATATGAAGCTTTCTTT.

The chain has TRBV7-2 and TRBJ2-7, with D hard to call. There are 12 residues in the CDR3. Trimming removed 2 bases at V and 2 bases at J, with 4 bases between. Germline CDR1 SGHTA, CDR2 FQGNSA. CDR3 sequence: CASSLLTYEQYF. DNA of the CDR3: TGTGCCAGCAGCTTACTAACCTACGAGCAGTACTTC.

CDR3 DNA: TGTGCCAGTAGTATCCGCCAGGGGAATGAAAAACTGTTTTTT. This codes for CASSIRQGNEKLFF. This sequence joins TRBV19 and TRBJ1-4, with D tentatively TRBD1 (6 bases). V shed 3 bases and J shed 5 bases, with 10 bases lying between them. Germline-derived CDR1 and CDR2 are LNHDA and SQIVND (reference sequence). CDR3 length equals 14 residues.

V is TRBV15 and J is TRBJ2-1; D might be TRBD2 (6 bases). The CDR3 sequence is 12 residues long. Germline V CDR1 and CDR2: LNHNV, YYDKDF (reference sequence). The ends were cut back, 5 bases at V and 4 bases at J, with 6 bases in the middle. CDR3 amino acids: CATSGGYNEQFF. The CDR3, as DNA: TGTGCCACCAGCGGGGGGTACAATGAGCAGTTCTTC.

The chain couples TRBV5-5 to TRBJ2-3; D remains ambiguous. Germline V gene lookup returns CDR1 SGHKS and CDR2 YYEKEE (reference sequence). The V end was cut by 0 bases, the J end by 1 base, with 15 bases between. The CDR3 consists of 17 residues. The CDR3 DNA is TGTGCCAGCAGCTTGGCGGGCGTTAGGGATCGCACAGATACGCAGTATTTT. It translates to CASSLAGVRDRTDTQYF. Based on the CDR3 plus reference TRBV5-5 and TRBJ2-3, the full variable domain is DAGVTQSPTHLIKTRGQQVTLRCSPISGHKSVSWYQQVLGQGPQFIFQYYEKEERGRGNFPDRFSARQFPNYSSELNVNALLLGDSALYLCASSLAGVRDRTDTQYFGPGTRLTVL.

The J gene is TRBJ1-2, the V gene TRBV5-4; D is ambiguous. Trimming pared 4 bases from V and 0 bases from J, leaving 13 bases between. Looked up from germline, CDR1 is SGHNT and CDR2 is YYREEE (reference sequence). The CDR3 contains 15 residues. The CDR3 nucleotides read TGTGCCAGCAGCCCCAGACAAGTTTCTAACTATGGCTACACCTTC. Translation gives CASSPRQVSNYGYTF.

This clone showed up just a few times. The chain uses TRBV30 and TRBJ1-6; D is undetermined. V was cut by 3 bases and J by 10 bases, with 7 bases left in between. Looked up from germline, CDR1 is GTSNPN and CDR2 is SVGIG (reference sequence). This CDR3 has 11 residues. CDR3 residues: CAWRGKSPLHF. The CDR3 DNA sequence: TGTGCCTGGAGGGGGAAATCACCCCTCCACTTT.

This sequence joins TRBV18 and TRBJ2-3; D is uncertain. The CDR3 extends over 14 amino acids. Germline lookup yields CDR1 KGHSH and CDR2 LQKENI. V lost 2 bases, J lost 2 bases, and 8 bases lay in between. As DNA, the CDR3 is TGTGCCAGCTCACCAGGACCTCCCACAGATACGCAGTATTTT. As protein: CASSPGPPTDTQYF. Drawing the rest from reference TRBV18 and TRBJ2-3, the complete variable domain is NAGVMQNPRHLVRRRGQEARLRCSPMKGHSHVYWYRQLPEEGLKFMVYLQKENIIDESGMPKERFSAEFPKEGPSILRIQQVVRGDSAAYFCASSPGPPTDTQYFGPGTRLTVL.